This T cell receptor beta chain was identified in a study of blood T cell repertoires in COVID-19. Study in general: Sites across the United States, Italy and Spain contributed samples from acute and convalescent COVID-19.

TCRdb keeps only in-frame clones here, not all; method: immunoSEQ multiplex PCR. The sample has roughly 150,000 clones, 75% to 85% seen once; the top ten hold under 0.75%. This CDR3 comprises 14 residues. Germline V gene sequence: CDR1 SEHNR, CDR2 FQNEAQ (reference sequence). V trimming: 6 bases; J trimming: 4 bases; junction bases outside the gene matches: 5. This clone has more than one count but fewer than ten. The chain is built from TRBV7-9 and TRBJ1-2, with 10 bases identical to TRBD1. The receptor was derived from a man between 60 and 75 years old with acute or convalescent COVID-19. Source material: peripheral blood. The CDR3 sequence: CASRLGQGFYGYTF. CDR3 nucleotide sequence: TGTGCCAGCAGACTGGGACAGGGGTTCTATGGCTACACCTTC. Together with reference TRBV7-9 and TRBJ1-2, the CDR3 gives the full variable domain: DTGVSQNPRHKITKRGQNVTFRCDPISEHNRLYWYRQTLGQGPEFLTYFQNEAQLEKSRLLSDRFSAERPKGSFSTLEIQRTEQGDSAMYLCASRLGQGFYGYTFGSGTRLTVV.